This T cell receptor beta chain was observed in a study of cytomegalovirus exposure and HLA in healthy donors. General study results and limits: Several top significant clusters appeared, in a later analysis, to be linked to common viral pathogens. Under in vitro conditions, three CMV-associated chains were confirmed as specific for CMV antigens.

Remarks on this clone: As yet, its antigen is unknown. One junction end disagrees with the germline gene, perhaps due to a read error.

In the PCR, 60 Vbeta and 13 Jbeta primers were used. TCRdb keeps only in-frame clones here, not all; method: immunoSEQ multiplex PCR. The table lists about 100,000 clones, 65% to 80% of them singletons. CDR3 size: 13 residues. In germline, CDR1 is SEHNR, CDR2 FQNEAQ (reference sequence). The chain combines TRBV7-9 with TRBJ2-7, with 7 bases fitting TRBD1. Sequenced material: PBMCs. The receptor's source is a man aged 45-65 years in good health and CMV-seronegative. CDR3 loop: CSSSLTGVSEQYF. CDR3 nucleotides: TGTTCCAGCAGCCTCACAGGGGTAAGCGAGCAGTACTTC. The full variable domain, its missing parts supplied by reference TRBV7-9 and TRBJ2-7, is DTGVSQNPRHKITKRGQNVTFRCDPISEHNRLYWYRQTLGQGPEFLTYFQNEAQLEKSRLLSDRFSAERPKGSFSTLEIQRTEQGDSAMYLCSSSLTGVSEQYFGPGTRLTVT.